A single sample is the source of the 13 T cell receptor beta chains below, sequenced in a study of blood T cell repertoires in COVID-19. The table came from immunoSEQ multiplex PCR; TCRdb's copy has only in-frame clones and leaves some out. The sample includes around 280,000 clones, around 92% of them seen just once. The sample consisted of peripheral blood. The source of these receptors is a woman aged 30 to 39 with COVID-19, enrolled during active disease.

This clone was detected only once. The J gene is TRBJ1-2, the V gene TRBV6-6; D possibly corresponds to TRBD1 (5 bases). CDR3 length: 17 amino acids. Germline loops: CDR1 MNHNY, CDR2 SVGAGI (reference sequence). The V and J ends lost 5 bases and 3 bases respectively, with 22 bases between them. This CDR3 is CASSQTWTPPRDYGYTF. The CDR3 DNA sequence: TGTGCCAGCAGTCAAACTTGGACACCCCCCCGGGACTATGGCTACACCTTC.

V usage is TRBV30 and J usage is TRBJ1-3; D is undetermined. Germline-derived CDR1 and CDR2 are GTSNPN and SVGIG (reference sequence). Trimming took 1 base from V and 0 from J, leaving 10 bases between them. The CDR3 length is 15 residues. The DNA for the CDR3 is TGTGCCTGGAGTGCCGGGATTCACTCTGGAAACACCATATATTTT. Its protein is CAWSAGIHSGNTIYF.

The chain has TRBV15 and TRBJ2-2; the D gene is possibly TRBD2 (5 bases). In germline, CDR1 is LNHNV, CDR2 YYDKDF (reference sequence). This CDR3 has 15 residues. V dropped 1 base and J dropped 1 base, with 7 bases sitting between them. The CDR3 DNA sequence: TGTGCCACCAGCAGAGTGGACTTGAACACCGGGGAGCTGTTTTTT. Its protein is CATSRVDLNTGELFF.

This clone was detected a few times. The chain has TRBV15 and TRBJ1-6, with D perhaps matching TRBD1 (6 bases). CDR1 and CDR2 (germline): LNHNV, YYDKDF (reference sequence). The CDR3 runs to 15 residues. Between the trimmed V and J ends, which lost 3 bases and 10 bases, there was a span of 16 bases. The CDR3 is CATSREVGGISPLHF. Written as DNA, the CDR3 is TGTGCCACCAGCAGGGAGGTTGGGGGCATCTCACCCCTCCACTTT.

Comment on this clone: This sample includes further DNA sequences coding for the same CDR3. The V and J genes are TRBV6-5 and TRBJ2-3, with 10 bases matching TRBD1. J was trimmed by 6 bases and V by 6 bases; bases with no gene match: 6. The CDR3 runs to 14 residues. Looked up from germline, CDR1 is MNHEY and CDR2 is SVGAGI. Written as DNA, the CDR3 is TGTGCCAGCAGACCGGGACAGGGGTTGGATACGCAGTATTTT. The encoded protein is CASRPGQGLDTQYF.

CDR3 amino acids: CASSLLDGGYEQYF. In nucleotides, the CDR3 is TGTGCCAGCAGTTTATTGGACGGAGGCTACGAGCAGTACTTC. This chain joins TRBV28 and TRBJ2-7, with D possibly matching TRBD2 (5 bases). V lost 1 base, J lost 3 bases, and 10 bases lay in between. Germline V gene lookup returns CDR1 MDHEN and CDR2 SYDVKM. This CDR3 has 14 residues.

V gene TRBV30 combines with J gene TRBJ2-1; D is possibly TRBD2 (5 bases). The CDR3 extends over 13 amino acids. The V gene lost 0 bases and the J gene lost 5 bases, with 8 bases spanning the gap. Germline loops: CDR1 GTSNPN, CDR2 SVGIG (reference sequence). CDR3 sequence (DNA): TGTGCCTGGAGTGTACTGACTAACAATGAGCAGTTCTTC. It yields the protein CAWSVLTNNEQFF.

The chain links TRBV4-1 to TRBJ2-2; D call uncertain. This CDR3 comprises 14 residues. Per the germline V gene, CDR1 is MGHRA and CDR2 is YSYEKL. The V end was cut by 0 bases, the J end by 8 bases, with 10 bases between. The DNA of the CDR3 is TGCGCCAGCAGCCAAGACACGGGTAGGGGGGAGCTGTTTTTT. It is translated as CASSQDTGRGELFF.

The chain employs TRBV4-1 and TRBJ2-4; 12 nucleotides line up with TRBD1. Per germline, CDR1 MGHRA and CDR2 YSYEKL. V trimming: 3 bases; J trimming: 0 bases; junction bases outside the gene matches: 9. This CDR3 spans 19 amino acids. CDR3 region: CASSHAGQGAARAKNIQYF. The CDR3, as DNA: TGCGCCAGCAGCCACGCGGGACAGGGGGCAGCCAGAGCCAAAAACATTCAGTACTTC.

The genes are TRBV2 and TRBJ2-5; 10 bases are shared with TRBD2. The CDR3 runs 15 residues. Trimming removed 6 bases from V and 2 bases from J; junction bases left unmatched: 6. Germline CDR1 and CDR2: SNHLY and FYNNEI. The CDR3 sequence is CASSSSGGGQETQYF. The CDR3, as DNA: TGTGCCAGCAGCTCAAGCGGGGGGGGACAAGAGACCCAGTACTTC. Full variable domain (rest looked up from reference TRBV2 and TRBJ2-5): EPEVTQTPSHQVTQMGQEVILRCVPISNHLYFYWYRQILGQKVEFLVSFYNNEISEKSEIFDDQFSVERPDGSNFTLKIRSTKLEDSAMYFCASSSSGGGQETQYFGPGTRLLVL.

About this clone: The CDR3 end shows no conserved phenylalanine or tryptophan, and so a read error is likely. Because the CDR3's place on the DNA is in doubt, the DNA is left out and the CDR3 is given as listed by TCRdb. This chain uses TRBV19 with TRBJ2-7; no DNA check was done on the table's D call, TRBD2. Both ends counted, the CDR3 spans 11 residues. Germline CDR1 and CDR2: LNHDA and SQIVND (reference sequence). CDR3 sequence: CASSIVGEVSK.

As concerns this clone: Distinct nucleotide sequences in the sample also encode this CDR3. The J gene is TRBJ2-1, the V gene TRBV19; no definite D call. CDR3 length: 15 amino acids. With 3 bases removed from V and 0 bases from J, the gap between germline ends came to 9 bases. Per germline, CDR1 LNHDA and CDR2 SQIVND (reference sequence). CDR3 nucleotide sequence: TGTGCCAGTAGTATGGGCCTGAGCTCCTACAATGAGCAGTTCTTC. Translated: CASSMGLSSYNEQFF.

V gene TRBV7-9 combines with J gene TRBJ1-2; TRBD1 matches at 7 bases. Germline V gene sequence: CDR1 SEHNR, CDR2 FQNEAQ (reference sequence). The CDR3 length is 13 residues. Trimming cost V 5 bases and J 7 bases; bases outside gene matches: 7. CDR3 amino acids: CASSALSGGGYTF. The CDR3 coding sequence is TGTGCCAGCAGCGCCCTTTCAGGGGGTGGCTACACCTTC.